This entry is about one T cell receptor beta chain. This CDR3 region has 14 residues. Per germline, CDR1 LNHDA and CDR2 SQIVND (reference sequence). V was shortened by 7 bases and J by 1 base, with 13 bases between the two germline ends. MiXCR, run by TCRdb on the 5' RACE reads, gives a single entry per CDR3 protein. This table has approximately 100,000 distinct CDR3 sequences, 10% to 12% appearing once. This sample was included in a study of neurological immune-mediated disorders. Stated time point: longitudinal time-point 3. The origin of this receptor is a female donor with HTLV-1-associated myelopathy (HAM/TSP). The sequenced sample consisted of PBMCs. V and J are TRBV19 and TRBJ1-1, with D possibly matching TRBD1 (5 bases). CDR3 region: CASTRTRRNTEAFF. The CDR3, as DNA: TGTGCCAGTACACGGACAAGGCGGAACACTGAAGCTTTCTTT.